The 27 T cell receptor beta chains below were found in one sample sequenced in a study of human T cells and chemical hapten exposure. The time point is: pre-sensitization, week 0. Described treatment: therapeutic diphenylcyclopropenone sensitization with weekly scalp DPC. TCRdb fed the RACE reads into MiXCR, producing one record per CDR3 protein. The sample comprises some 36,000 distinct CDR3 sequences, 7.6% of which are singletons, and over 1% rests with the top ten. Source: whole blood, taken in connection with sensitization to the hapten diphenylcyclopropenone (DPC). These receptors were obtained from a woman aged 45 to 65 with alopecia areata. Some clones in this sample may be carry-over from other donors' samples.

This clonotype has a handful of counts. V usage is TRBV5-1 and J usage is TRBJ2-7; TRBD2 agrees at 9 bases. The CDR3 is made up of 13 amino acids. With V trimmed by 0 bases and J by 12 bases, 7 bases remained unmatched. Germline CDR1 is SGHRS and CDR2 is YFSETQ. In DNA, the CDR3 is TGCGCCAGCAGCTTGGATTCGGCGGGAGGGCGGTACTTC. Its translation is CASSLDSAGGRYF.

This clonotype turned up a few times. The chain uses TRBV28 and TRBJ1-2; D gene ambiguous. V gave up 5 bases and J gave up 4 bases, with 8 bases separating them. From germline, CDR1 is MDHEN and CDR2 SYDVKM. This CDR3 contains 12 residues. The CDR3 region is CASSLAPYGYTF. The CDR3 DNA reads as TGTGCCAGCAGTCTCGCCCCCTATGGCTACACCTTC.

This clonotype has a count of ten or more. This rearrangement joins TRBV5-1 to TRBJ2-3, with TRBD2 matching 14 bases. The CDR3 sequence is 17 residues long. Germline V lookup: CDR1 SGHRS, CDR2 YFSETQ. The ends lost 4 bases at V and 5 bases at J; junction bases unmatched: 9. CDR3 nucleotide sequence: TGCGCCAGCAGCCCGACCGGGACTAGCGGGAGAGGAGATACGCAGTATTTT. This translates into CASSPTGTSGRGDTQYF.

The gene calls are TRBV4-1 and TRBJ1-5; unclear D gene. CDR1 is MGHRA and CDR2 is YSYEKL in the germline V gene. The CDR3 consists of 15 residues. V was shortened by 0 bases and J by 7 bases, with 13 bases between the two germline ends. CDR3 sequence reads: CASSQEGSTVQPQHF. The CDR3 nucleotides read TGCGCCAGCAGCCAAGAAGGGTCTACAGTCCAGCCCCAGCATTTT.

This clonotype was counted only a few times. The genes are TRBV18 and TRBJ1-5; TRBD1 matches 7 bases. The CDR3 totals 15 residues. Looked up from germline, CDR1 is KGHSH and CDR2 is LQKENI. Losses at the gene ends were 1 base for V and 5 bases for J; bases not matched to a gene: 5. The CDR3 is CASSPLGTADQPQHF. CDR3 nucleotide sequence: TGTGCCAGCTCACCACTCGGGACAGCGGATCAGCCCCAGCATTTT.

The chain links TRBV12-3 or TRBV12-4 to TRBJ2-3; D is ambiguous. V was pared by 5 bases and J by 1 base, with 10 bases between. CDR3 size: 14 residues. The DNA for the CDR3 is TGTGCCAGCAGTCCCATCGGAGGCACAGATACGCAGTATTTT. Its protein product is CASSPIGGTDTQYF.

The chain combines TRBV20-1 with TRBJ2-1, with a weak D call TRBD2 (6 bases). Germline-derived CDR1 and CDR2 are DFQATT and SNEGSKA (reference sequence). This CDR3 is built from 13 residues. The V gene lost 5 bases and the J gene lost 4 bases, with 12 bases spanning the gap. Written as DNA, the CDR3 is TGCAGTGCTCGGGACTTTCGGTACAATGAGCAGTTCTTC. It yields the protein CSARDFRYNEQFF.

Many counts were recorded for this clonotype. V usage is TRBV6-6 and J usage is TRBJ2-1, with 7 bases lining up with TRBD2. J lost 4 bases, V lost 0 bases, and 3 bases had no gene match. The CDR3 contains 15 residues. CDR1 and CDR2 (germline): MNHNY, SVGAGI (reference sequence). In DNA, the CDR3 is TGTGCCAGCAGTTACTCGGGAGGGAGGTACAATGAGCAGTTCTTC. Its protein is CASSYSGGRYNEQFF.

The chain has TRBV27 and TRBJ1-2; 7 nucleotides agree with TRBD1. The J segment lost 4 bases and the V segment lost 7 bases, leaving 3 bases of the junction unmatched. Germline V gene lookup returns CDR1 MNHEY and CDR2 SMNVEV (reference sequence). The CDR3 has 12 residues. CDR3 protein: CASKDRSYGYTF. The CDR3, as DNA: TGTGCCAGCAAGGACAGGTCCTATGGCTACACCTTC.

The table lists this clonotype with a few counts. V is TRBV7-3 and J is TRBJ2-2, with 7 bases identical to TRBD2. The germline V gene encodes CDR1 SGHTA and CDR2 FQGTGA. The length of the CDR3 is 15 residues. V was clipped by 4 bases and J by 0 bases; unmatched bases: 2. This chain's CDR3 is CASSSTSANTGELFF. The DNA for the CDR3 is TGTGCCAGCAGCTCCACTAGCGCGAACACCGGGGAGCTGTTTTTT.

There are many counts of this clonotype. The chain employs TRBV7-9 and TRBJ1-4; no reliable D call. Trimming pared 4 bases from V and 3 bases from J, leaving 9 bases between. The CDR3 covers 14 residues. The germline V gene has CDR1 SEHNR and CDR2 FQNEAQ (reference sequence). As DNA, the CDR3 is TGTGCCAGCAGCTACCAGGAGTCTAATGAAAAACTGTTTTTT. The encoded protein is CASSYQESNEKLFF.

This clonotype has only a few counts. The chain recombines TRBV7-2 with TRBJ2-1, with D possibly being TRBD1 (5 bases). Trimming pared 2 bases from V and 5 bases from J, leaving 19 bases between. The CDR3 is made up of 17 amino acids. The V gene's germline CDR1 is SGHTA and CDR2 FQGNSA. In DNA form, the CDR3 reads TGTGCCAGCAGCTTACGGGTCAGGGCCGTAGGAGACAATGAGCAGTTCTTC. Protein sequence: CASSLRVRAVGDNEQFF.

This clonotype was counted a few times. The rearrangement uses TRBV7-2 and TRBJ2-7, with 7 positions matching TRBD2. Germline CDR1 reads SGHTA; CDR2 reads FQGNSA. The CDR3 contains 15 residues. J was trimmed by 7 bases and V by 5 bases; bases with no gene match: 14. The CDR3 region has the DNA TGTGCCAGCAGCCCGACCGGGACTAACACTGGAGAGCAGTACTTC. The encoded protein is CASSPTGTNTGEQYF. The full variable domain, in which reference TRBV7-2 and TRBJ2-7 provide the parts outside the CDR3, is GAGVSQSPSNKVTEKGKDVELRCDPISGHTALYWYRQSLGQGLEFLIYFQGNSAPDKSGLPSDRFSAERTGGSVSTLTIQRTQQEDSAVYLCASSPTGTNTGEQYFGPGTRLTVT.

Ten or more counts support this clonotype. V gene TRBV14 combines with J gene TRBJ1-1, with D hard to call. V was clipped by 0 bases and J by 5 bases, with 13 bases between them. CDR3 size: 15 residues. Germline CDR1 SGHDN, CDR2 FVKESK. The CDR3 nucleotides read TGTGCCAGCAGCCAAGATAAGGGAGCTGGAACTGAAGCTTTCTTT. Protein sequence: CASSQDKGAGTEAFF.

At least ten counts were recorded for this clonotype. V gene TRBV7-6 combines with J gene TRBJ2-1; TRBD2 matches at 9 bases. The CDR3 consists of 15 residues. Germline V gene data show CDR1 as SGHVS and CDR2 as FNYEAQ. With V trimmed by 6 bases and J by 2 bases, 5 bases remained unmatched. The CDR3 protein is CASRPAGGPYNEQFF. As DNA, the CDR3 is TGTGCCAGCAGGCCTGCGGGAGGGCCCTACAATGAGCAGTTCTTC.

This sequence joins TRBV11-2 and TRBJ2-5; D may be TRBD1 (5 bases). The germline V and J ends were trimmed by 1 base and 0 bases, with 12 bases remaining between them. Germline V CDR1 and CDR2: SGHAT, FQNNGV. This CDR3 spans 16 amino acids. In nucleotides, the CDR3 is TGTGCCAGCAGCTTAGGGGGCAACAAGTACCAAGAGACCCAGTACTTC. It specifies CASSLGGNKYQETQYF.

This clonotype was seen many times. V is TRBV18 and J is TRBJ1-1; 7 bases are shared with TRBD1. V shed 5 bases, J shed 5 bases, and the junction held 11 bases outside the gene matches. Germline CDR1 reads KGHSH; CDR2 reads LQKENI. CDR3 length: 15 amino acids. The CDR3 sequence is CASSSSTGRGTEAFF. The CDR3, as DNA: TGTGCCAGCTCATCTTCGACAGGGCGAGGGACTGAAGCTTTCTTT.

At least ten counts were recorded for this clonotype. The V and J genes are TRBV28 and TRBJ2-3; 7 bases agree with TRBD1. Per the germline V gene, CDR1 is MDHEN and CDR2 is SYDVKM. CDR3 length: 14 residues. Trimming cost V 4 bases and J 5 bases; bases outside gene matches: 6. The chain's CDR3 is CASSYDRVGDTQYF. In DNA, the CDR3 is TGTGCCAGCAGTTACGACAGGGTCGGAGATACGCAGTATTTT.

This clonotype came up many times. The CDR3 DNA follows: TGTGCCAGCAGTTTGGGGCAACGGAATGAAAAACTGTTTTTT. The encoded protein is CASSLGQRNEKLFF. The chain links TRBV28 to TRBJ1-4; possibly TRBD1 for D (5 bases). V dropped 3 bases and J dropped 5 bases, with 10 bases sitting between them. Germline V CDR1 and CDR2: MDHEN, SYDVKM. The CDR3 has 14 amino acids.

In its sample, this clonotype was seen a few times. The CDR3 protein is CASSRPGTGEAFF. CDR3 sequence (DNA): TGTGCCAGCAGCCGTCCTGGGACAGGGGAAGCTTTCTTT. The chain carries TRBV4-2 and TRBJ1-1; TRBD1 aligns across 9 bases. J was trimmed by 8 bases and V by 4 bases; bases with no gene match: 5. In germline, CDR1 is LGHNA, CDR2 YNFKEQ. The length of the CDR3 is 13 residues.

This clonotype was observed a handful of times. The V and J genes are TRBV18 and TRBJ1-6; D gene unclear. The CDR3 sequence is 14 residues long. Trimming removed 3 bases from V and 9 bases from J, with 12 bases in between. Looked up from germline, CDR1 is KGHSH and CDR2 is LQKENI. CDR3 residues: CASSPRQPLSPLHF. The CDR3, as DNA: TGTGCCAGCTCACCTCGGCAGCCACTTTCACCCCTCCACTTT.

This clonotype occurred many times. The CDR3, as DNA: TGTGCCAGCAGCCTGGCCGGGACAGGGGCTGGGGCCAACGTCCTGACTTTC. This gives the protein CASSLAGTGAGANVLTF. V usage is TRBV5-5 and J usage is TRBJ2-6, with 10 bases identical to TRBD1. Germline trimming cut 4 bases from V and 2 bases from J; bases unmatched to any gene: 6. This CDR3 is 17 amino acids long. Germline V gene sequence: CDR1 SGHKS, CDR2 YYEKEE (reference sequence).

There are a few counts of this clonotype. The CDR3 nucleotides are TGTGCCAGCAGCGTAGGTGGCTCTAGCACAGATACGCAGTATTTT. This sequence encodes CASSVGGSSTDTQYF. The J gene is TRBJ2-3, the V gene TRBV9; D gene unclear. In germline, CDR1 is SGDLS, CDR2 YYNGEE. The CDR3 is 15 amino acids. Trimming took off 0 bases at V and 0 bases at J, with 8 bases between the two ends.

This clonotype has ten or more counts. The chain uses TRBV6-5 and TRBJ1-1; 8 nucleotides align to TRBD1. The V gene end was trimmed by 2 bases and the J gene end by 7 bases; junction bases not matched to a gene: 6. CDR1 is MNHEY, CDR2 SVGAGI, per germline. The CDR3 covers 14 residues. CDR3 bases: TGTGCCAGCAGTTACCGGCAGGGGGCTAGTGAAGCTTTCTTT. Translation: CASSYRQGASEAFF.

The gene calls are TRBV3-1 and TRBJ1-2, with TRBD1 identical over 8 bases. V trimming: 5 bases; J trimming: 3 bases; junction bases outside the gene matches: 8. Germline V gene lookup returns CDR1 LGHDT and CDR2 YNNKEL (reference sequence). The CDR3 extends over 15 amino acids. CDR3 bases: TGTGCCAGCAGCTACCAGGGGGCAGTTTACTATGGCTACACCTTC. Its translation is CASSYQGAVYYGYTF.

This clonotype was counted ten times or more. The chain recombines TRBV29-1 with TRBJ1-1, with TRBD1 identical over 11 bases. Germline V gives CDR1 SQVTM, CDR2 ANQGSEA. The J segment lost 6 bases and the V segment lost 7 bases, leaving 4 bases of the junction unmatched. The CDR3 contains 12 residues. CDR3 DNA sequence: TGCAGCGCCAGGACAGGGGGCTCTGAAGCTTTCTTT. Protein product: CSARTGGSEAFF.

The sample holds many counts of this clonotype. The chain couples TRBV12-5 to TRBJ2-2, with D perhaps matching TRBD1 (6 bases). V was shortened by 4 bases and J by 2 bases, with 14 bases between the two germline ends. From germline, CDR1 is LGHNT and CDR2 FRNRAP. The CDR3 is 16 residues long. This chain's CDR3 is CASGSWTAQNTGELFF. CDR3 bases: TGTGCTAGTGGTTCCTGGACAGCACAAAACACCGGGGAGCTGTTTTTT.